The 31 T cell receptor beta chains below come from one sample, sequenced in a study of cytomegalovirus exposure and HLA in healthy donors. The PCR contained 60 Vbeta and 13 Jbeta primers. The table came from immunoSEQ multiplex PCR; TCRdb's copy has only in-frame clones and leaves some out. The sample's table shows roughly 77,000 clones. Input material: PBMCs. The receptors originated from a man aged 25-45 years in good health and CMV-seronegative.

The chain is built from TRBV5-5 and TRBJ2-2, with a possible D match to TRBD1 (6 bases). V lost 4 bases and J 1 base, leaving 11 bases between the germline ends. CDR3 length equals 15 residues. Germline CDR1 and CDR2: SGHKS and YYEKEE (reference sequence). This CDR3 reads CASSPKTGNTGELFF. The CDR3 DNA reads as TGTGCCAGCAGCCCAAAGACAGGGAACACCGGGGAGCTGTTTTTT.

The chain couples TRBV5-1 to TRBJ2-3, with D uncertain. There are 14 residues in the CDR3. Trimming removed 4 bases from V and 4 bases from J, with 13 bases in between. CDR1 is SGHRS and CDR2 is YFSETQ in the germline V gene. DNA for the CDR3: TGCGCCAGCAGCCCCTCAGGTGCCCCAGATACGCAGTATTTT. Its protein product is CASSPSGAPDTQYF.

The chain links TRBV9 to TRBJ1-2, with D possibly being TRBD1 (6 bases). V was pared by 0 bases and J by 4 bases, with 13 bases between. CDR1 is SGDLS, CDR2 YYNGEE, per germline. This CDR3 has 15 residues. CDR3 residues: CASSVGTGSLYGYTF. DNA for the CDR3: TGTGCCAGCAGCGTAGGAACAGGGTCGCTCTATGGCTACACCTTC.

V is TRBV6-1 and J is TRBJ1-6; 7 bases map to TRBD1. Trimming at V came to 6 bases and at J to 10 bases, leaving 6 bases not matched to a gene. CDR3 length: 13 residues. Germline V lookup: CDR1 MNHNS, CDR2 SASEGT. The CDR3 DNA sequence: TGTGCCAGCAGGACAGGGTCGGGATCACCCCTCCACTTT. As protein: CASRTGSGSPLHF.

The V and J genes are TRBV5-1 and TRBJ2-3; weak D call: TRBD2 (5 bases). CDR1 and CDR2 (germline): SGHRS, YFSETQ. V lost 5 bases and J lost 0, with 16 bases in between. The CDR3 sequence is 16 residues long. The CDR3 spells CASSVTKGGSTDTQYF. In DNA form, the CDR3 reads TGCGCCAGCAGTGTAACGAAGGGCGGGAGCACAGATACGCAGTATTTT.

This rearrangement joins TRBV4-2 to TRBJ1-4; no definite D call. CDR1 is LGHNA and CDR2 is YNFKEQ in the germline V gene. Trimming left V 0 bases short and J 8 bases short, with 10 bases between. The CDR3 covers 14 residues. CDR3 in amino acids: CASSQDWRLEKLFF. The CDR3, as DNA: TGTGCCAGCAGCCAAGATTGGCGGCTGGAAAAACTGTTTTTT.

The chain uses TRBV6-5 and TRBJ2-3; tentative D call: TRBD2 (5 bases). V dropped 5 bases and J dropped 4 bases, with 13 bases sitting between them. Germline loops: CDR1 MNHEY, CDR2 SVGAGI. The CDR3 is 14 amino acids. The CDR3: CASSEGGAPDTQYF. The DNA of the CDR3 is TGTGCCAGCAGTGAAGGAGGAGCTCCAGATACGCAGTATTTT.

The chain carries TRBV6-4 and TRBJ1-2; no definite D call. Germline V lookup: CDR1 MRHNA, CDR2 SNTAGT. The CDR3 has 13 residues. The V and J ends lost 4 bases and 7 bases respectively, with 13 bases between them. Here the CDR3 DNA reads TGTGCCAGCAGTGCAACTCCCGGGAGTGGCTACACCTTC. This sequence encodes CASSATPGSGYTF.

The chain links TRBV7-9 to TRBJ2-1; 8 bases are shared with TRBD2. The V and J ends lost 5 bases and 7 bases, in that order; junction bases with no gene match: 13. The germline V gene has CDR1 SEHNR and CDR2 FQNEAQ (reference sequence). The CDR3 loop spans 16 amino acids. The CDR3 DNA reads TGTGCCAGCAGCCTACGTTTGGTAGCGGGGTTAAATGAGCAGTTCTTC. This encodes CASSLRLVAGLNEQFF.

V is TRBV4-2 and J is TRBJ1-2; D may be TRBD1 (5 bases). The CDR3 is 14 amino acids. V gave up 0 bases and J gave up 8 bases, with 13 bases separating them. Germline values: CDR1 LGHNA, CDR2 YNFKEQ. CDR3 DNA sequence: TGTGCCAGCAGCCAAGATGGGAGGGGACCGGGCTACACCTTC. Translating gives CASSQDGRGPGYTF.

The chain uses TRBV25-1 and TRBJ2-7, with 7 positions matching TRBD2. CDR1 is MGHDK, CDR2 SYGVNS, per germline. This CDR3 has 14 amino acids. V shed 3 bases, J shed 2 bases, and the junction held 4 bases outside the gene matches. CDR3 protein: CASSEWEGPYEQYF. As DNA, the CDR3 is TGTGCCAGCAGTGAGTGGGAGGGACCCTACGAGCAGTACTTC.

V gene TRBV4-3 combines with J gene TRBJ2-5, with D possibly being TRBD1 (5 bases). The DNA end is more similar to TRBJ2-7, so the J call may be wrong. The length of the CDR3 is 16 residues. Germline CDR1 LGHNA, CDR2 YSLEER. For the CDR3, the DNA is TGCGCCAGCAGCCAAGATGGATTGCAGGGTTCCTACGAGCAGTACTTC. It codes for CASSQDGLQGSYEQYF.

The J gene is TRBJ2-2, the V gene TRBV30; TRBD2 agrees at 7 bases. Germline V gene data show CDR1 as GTSNPN and CDR2 as SVGIG (reference sequence). V gave up 0 bases and J gave up 6 bases; unmatched junction bases: 4. This CDR3 spans 14 amino acids. The DNA for the CDR3 is TGTGCCTGGAGTGTTCCAGCGGGGTCCGGGGAGCTGTTTTTT. It translates to CAWSVPAGSGELFF.

CDR3 sequence (DNA): TGTGCCAGCAGTTACTCCATCAGGGTGATCACTGAAGCTTTCTTT. Encoded protein: CASSYSIRVITEAFF. The chain uses TRBV6-5 and TRBJ1-1, with D possibly being TRBD1 (5 bases). In germline, CDR1 is MNHEY, CDR2 SVGAGI. There are 15 residues in the CDR3. V dropped 0 bases and J dropped 4 bases, with 12 bases sitting between them.

The gene calls are TRBV11-2 and TRBJ2-1, with D tentatively TRBD2 (5 bases). V shed 1 base and J shed 4 bases, with 11 bases lying between them. In germline, CDR1 is SGHAT, CDR2 FQNNGV. The CDR3 spans 15 residues. The CDR3 nucleotides read TGTGCCAGCAGCTTAGCAGACTGGGAGTACAATGAGCAGTTCTTC. Translating gives CASSLADWEYNEQFF.

This CDR3 is CASSPGTSGGAETQYF. CDR3 bases: TGTGCCAGCAGCCCGGGGACTAGCGGGGGGGCAGAGACCCAGTACTTC. V and J are TRBV4-2 and TRBJ2-5; 16 bases are shared with TRBD2. The trim removed 4 bases at V and 4 bases at J, leaving 3 bases unmatched. The CDR3 spans 16 residues. Germline lookup yields CDR1 LGHNA and CDR2 YNFKEQ.

The CDR3 DNA sequence: TGCGCCAGCAGCTTGCTGGGACTAGCGGGAGGCACAGATACGCAGTATTTT. This codes for CASSLLGLAGGTDTQYF. The rearrangement uses TRBV5-1 and TRBJ2-3, with TRBD2 identical over 14 bases. The V segment lost 1 base and the J segment 1 base; nucleotides outside the gene matches: 2. CDR1 is SGHRS, CDR2 YFSETQ, per germline. The CDR3 is 17 residues long. Full variable domain (remainder filled in from reference TRBV5-1 and TRBJ2-3): KAGVTQTPRYLIKTRGQQVTLSCSPISGHRSVSWYQQTPGQGLQFLFEYFSETQRNKGNFPGRFSGRQFSNSRSEMNVSTLELGDSALYLCASSLLGLAGGTDTQYFGPGTRLTVL.

The rearrangement links TRBV19 to TRBJ2-3; D gene uncertain. CDR1 and CDR2 (germline): LNHDA, SQIVND (reference sequence). This CDR3 region has 13 residues. Trimming shortened V by 6 bases and J by 0 bases, and 7 bases separated the two germline ends. The CDR3 loop is CASSPPSTDTQYF. CDR3 DNA: TGTGCCAGTAGCCCCCCTAGCACAGATACGCAGTATTTT. Together with reference TRBV19 and TRBJ2-3, the CDR3 gives the full variable domain: DGGITQSPKYLFRKEGQNVTLSCEQNLNHDAMYWYRQDPGQGLRLIYYSQIVNDFQKGDIAEGYSVSREKKESFPLTVTSAQKNPTAFYLCASSPPSTDTQYFGPGTRLTVL.

The V call is TRBV5-4, the J call TRBJ2-7, with 8 bases identical to TRBD2. This CDR3 is built from 15 residues. Trimming at V came to 5 bases and at J to 1 base, leaving 8 bases not matched to a gene. Germline V gene sequence: CDR1 SGHNT, CDR2 YYREEE (reference sequence). The CDR3 nucleotides are TGTGCCAGCAGACCCGGACTAGCCCTATCCTACGAGCAGTACTTC. Its protein is CASRPGLALSYEQYF.

The gene calls are TRBV19 and TRBJ2-7; TRBD1 matches at 7 bases. The germline V gene encodes CDR1 LNHDA and CDR2 SQIVND (reference sequence). This CDR3 comprises 16 residues. V lost 6 bases, J lost 7 bases, and 18 bases stayed unmatched. The CDR3 coding sequence is TGTGCCAGTAGAAAAACTCGGGACAGCCCTACGCGGGAGCAGTACTTC. Its protein is CASRKTRDSPTREQYF. Full variable domain (remainder filled in from reference TRBV19 and TRBJ2-7): DGGITQSPKYLFRKEGQNVTLSCEQNLNHDAMYWYRQDPGQGLRLIYYSQIVNDFQKGDIAEGYSVSREKKESFPLTVTSAQKNPTAFYLCASRKTRDSPTREQYFGPGTRLTVT.

The chain combines TRBV13 with TRBJ2-2; 12 nucleotides align to TRBD2. Germline loops: CDR1 PRHDT, CDR2 FYEKMQ (reference sequence). The J segment lost 2 bases and the V segment lost 6 bases, leaving 4 bases of the junction unmatched. CDR3 size: 16 residues. CDR3 in amino acids: CASRSSGRVNTGELFF. The CDR3 DNA follows: TGTGCCAGCAGGTCTAGCGGGAGGGTTAACACCGGGGAGCTGTTTTTT.

J is TRBJ2-1 and V is TRBV7-8, with 8 nucleotides matching TRBD1. This CDR3 spans 16 amino acids. J lost 2 bases, V lost 6 bases, and 9 bases had no gene match. Germline assignment: CDR1 SGHVS and CDR2 FQNEAQ. This chain's CDR3 is CASSITGGSTYNEQFF. The CDR3 region has the DNA TGTGCCAGCAGTATTACAGGGGGATCTACCTACAATGAGCAGTTCTTC.

The chain has TRBV9 and TRBJ2-1, with 8 bases lining up with TRBD1. Germline CDR1 reads SGDLS; CDR2 reads YYNGEE. The CDR3 runs 16 residues. V shed 6 bases, J shed 2 bases, and the junction held 10 bases outside the gene matches. The CDR3 region has the DNA TGTGCCAGCATTTTGACAGGGGTCGGGGCCTACAATGAGCAGTTCTTC. Translated, it gives CASILTGVGAYNEQFF.

V and J are TRBV6-1 and TRBJ2-7; D gene unclear. The CDR3 totals 13 residues. V lost 8 bases and J 3 bases, leaving 14 bases between the germline ends. CDR1 is MNHNS and CDR2 is SASEGT in the germline V gene. In DNA, the CDR3 is TGTGCCAGCGGTCTCAACAACCACTACGAGCAGTACTTC. Translation gives CASGLNNHYEQYF.

The rearrangement uses TRBV5-1 and TRBJ2-7, with TRBD1 matching over 9 bases. Unmatched junction bases numbered 4, after V lost 0 bases and J lost 3 bases. Germline CDR1 and CDR2: SGHRS and YFSETQ. The CDR3 covers 15 residues. This CDR3 is CASSLAATGGYEQYF. In DNA form, the CDR3 reads TGCGCCAGCAGCTTGGCCGCGACAGGGGGCTACGAGCAGTACTTC. Complete variable domain (other parts from reference TRBV5-1 and TRBJ2-7): KAGVTQTPRYLIKTRGQQVTLSCSPISGHRSVSWYQQTPGQGLQFLFEYFSETQRNKGNFPGRFSGRQFSNSRSEMNVSTLELGDSALYLCASSLAATGGYEQYFGPGTRLTVT.

The gene calls are TRBV4-3 and TRBJ2-1; possible D gene TRBD1, 6 bases. The CDR3 has 15 residues. Trimming removed 2 bases at V and 9 bases at J, with 17 bases between. Germline values: CDR1 LGHNA, CDR2 YSLEER. CDR3 bases: TGCGCCAGCAGCCAAACCCACAGGGTGCGCCCTGAGCAGTTCTTC. Translated: CASSQTHRVRPEQFF.

The rearrangement uses TRBV2 and TRBJ1-4; D is undetermined. V lost 6 bases, J lost 10 bases, and 12 bases lay in between. Germline CDR1 is SNHLY and CDR2 is FYNNEI. This CDR3 contains 12 residues. The CDR3 coding sequence is TGTGCCAGCAGGACGATCAGCGGAAAACTGTTTTTT. The encoded protein is CASRTISGKLFF.

A word on this clone: The junction differs from germline at one of its ends, possibly a read error. The genes are TRBV29-1 and TRBJ1-2; 9 positions agree with TRBD1. The CDR3 spans 14 residues. The germline V gene encodes CDR1 SQVTM and CDR2 ANQGSEA. CDR3 residues: CSVVYRGRGDGYSF. The DNA for the CDR3 is TGCAGCGTTGTCTACAGGGGGCGTGGGGATGGCTACTCCTTC.

The J gene is TRBJ1-2, the V gene TRBV5-1; 9 nucleotides align to TRBD1. The CDR3 contains 13 residues. J was trimmed by 8 bases and V by 4 bases; bases with no gene match: 6. The V gene's germline CDR1 is SGHRS and CDR2 YFSETQ. CDR3 protein: CASSPDRGGGYTF. CDR3 DNA: TGCGCCAGCAGCCCGGACAGGGGAGGGGGCTACACCTTC.

The V gene is TRBV7-2, the J gene TRBJ1-1; D gene ambiguous. V lost 3 bases to trimming and J lost 11 bases, with 16 bases between them. CDR1 is SGHTA and CDR2 is FQGNSA in the germline V gene. The CDR3 runs 13 residues. The DNA of the CDR3 is TGTGCCAGCAGCTTGAGGAGGACGTTACGCGCTTTCTTT. This gives the protein CASSLRRTLRAFF.

V and J are TRBV7-8 and TRBJ1-3; D is perhaps TRBD1 (5 bases). Germline loops: CDR1 SGHVS, CDR2 FQNEAQ. The V end was cut by 9 bases, the J end by 4 bases, with 13 bases between. The CDR3 covers 13 residues. The CDR3 DNA reads TGTGCCAGTCGGGGGACGGGGGGAAACACCATATATTTT. It translates to CASRGTGGNTIYF.